These T cell receptor beta chains were read from a single sample in a study of T cell responses to AZD1222 COVID-19 vaccine. Clones were read by immunoSEQ multiplex PCR, and TCRdb kept only the in-frame ones, dropping some. The sample includes around 76,000 clones, about 85% of them seen just once. This specimen was peripheral blood, taken on day 0 of AZD1222 vaccination. The receptors were gathered from an adult in good health. Each CDR3 is given with its conserved first and last residue. D genes are given only for firm matches.

j_gene	d_gene	v_gene	CDR3nt	CDR3aa
TRBJ1-6	.	TRBV27	TGTGCCAGCAGTTTTGGAGGGGACGGCAATTCACCCCTCCACTTT	CASSFGGDGNSPLHF
TRBJ2-7	.	TRBV27	TGTGCCAGCAGTTCCGGACTTCGGAACCACTACGAGCAGTACTTC	CASSSGLRNHYEQYF
TRBJ2-3	.	TRBV5-5	TGTGCCAGCAGCTTTCTTCAGGGCACAGATACGCAGTATTTT	CASSFLQGTDTQYF
TRBJ2-7	.	TRBV28	TGTGCCAGCACCCTTACCGGCGCCTACGAGCAGTACTTC	CASTLTGAYEQYF
TRBJ1-1	.	TRBV7-9	TGTGCCAGCAGCTTAGGTAGCTGGGAGAACACTGAAGCTTTCTTT	CASSLGSWENTEAFF
TRBJ1-6	.	TRBV28	TGTGCCAGCAGTTTATCTGATAATTCACCCCTCCACTTT	CASSLSDNSPLHF
TRBJ1-4	.	TRBV11-2	TGTGCCAGCAGCTTTGGGGCGGATAGTGCAACTAATGAAAAACTGTTTTTT	CASSFGADSATNEKLFF
TRBJ2-2	.	TRBV7-8	TGTGCCAGCAGCTTAGGAGGCGCGCTCACCGGGGAGCTGTTTTTT	CASSLGGALTGELFF
TRBJ1-2	.	TRBV28	TGTGCCAGCAGAGAGGTAGACTATGGCTACACCTTC	CASREVDYGYTF
TRBJ1-6	TRBD1	TRBV9	TGTGCCAGCAGCGTGGGGTTTGGGGGACAGTACCATTCACCCCTCCACTTT	CASSVGFGGQYHSPLHF
TRBJ2-7	.	TRBV24-1	TGTGCCACCAGTGACGCGACAGGTTCCTACGAGCAGTACTTC	CATSDATGSYEQYF
TRBJ2-3	.	TRBV5-1	TGCGCCAGCAAGGATGGTAGCACAGATACGCAGTATTTT	CASKDGSTDTQYF
TRBJ2-3	TRBD2	TRBV6-6	TGTGCCATTACTAGCGGGGTCGGCACAGATACGCAGTATTTT	CAITSGVGTDTQYF
TRBJ2-7	.	TRBV29-1	TGCAGCGTTGAACTTACAGGGGAGGAAGGGTCCTACGAGCAGTACTTC	CSVELTGEEGSYEQYF
TRBJ1-4	.	TRBV4-3	TGCGCCAGCAGCCAAAGGACTGGCGATGAAAAACTGTTTTTT	CASSQRTGDEKLFF
TRBJ1-6	TRBD1	TRBV18	TGTGCCAGCTCACACGGACAGGGTGGTAGGGAATCACCCCTCCACTTT	CASSHGQGGRESPLHF